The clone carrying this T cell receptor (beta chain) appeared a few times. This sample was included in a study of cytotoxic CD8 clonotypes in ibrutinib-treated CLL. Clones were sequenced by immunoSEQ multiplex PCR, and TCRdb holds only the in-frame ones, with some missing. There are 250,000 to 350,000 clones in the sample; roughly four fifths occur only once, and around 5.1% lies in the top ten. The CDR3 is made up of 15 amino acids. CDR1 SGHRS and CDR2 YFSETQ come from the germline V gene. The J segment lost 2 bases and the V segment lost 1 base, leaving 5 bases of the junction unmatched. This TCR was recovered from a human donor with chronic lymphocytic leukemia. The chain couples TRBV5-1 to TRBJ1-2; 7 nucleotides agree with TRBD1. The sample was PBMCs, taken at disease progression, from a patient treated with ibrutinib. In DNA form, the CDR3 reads TGCGCCAGCAGCTTGCCTGTACAGGGGAACTATGGCTACACCTTC. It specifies CASSLPVQGNYGYTF.